Shown below are 17 T cell receptor beta chains from a single sample sequenced in a study of graft-versus-host responses after intestinal transplantation. Profiling relied on immunoSEQ multiplex PCR, and the TCRdb table lists in-frame clones only, not all of them. Of over 80,000 clones listed, about nine tenths are singletons. Their antigens are not known. This material consisted of unstimulated CD4+ T cells sorted from spleen or lymph node cells, taken before transplant. The source of these receptors is a human donor who was the organ donor for an intestinal transplant.

J is TRBJ1-5 and V is TRBV5-6; D not certain. V shed 1 base and J shed 0 bases, with 14 bases lying between them. The CDR3 contains 17 residues. Germline values: CDR1 SGHDT, CDR2 YYEEEE. The CDR3 sequence is CASSLSVFPSSNQPQHF. The CDR3 DNA sequence: TGTGCCAGCAGCTTGTCGGTGTTCCCTTCTAGCAATCAGCCCCAGCATTTT.

This chain links TRBV19 with TRBJ1-2, with D possibly matching TRBD1 (5 bases). The length of the CDR3 is 11 residues. Germline CDR1 and CDR2: LNHDA and SQIVND (reference sequence). V dropped 5 bases and J dropped 9 bases, with 10 bases sitting between them. The CDR3 DNA is TGTGCCAGTAGTCTCGGGACTCGCTACACCTTC. This gives the protein CASSLGTRYTF.

This clone has just a few counts. The chain employs TRBV6-5 and TRBJ1-5; TRBD1 matches at 8 bases. The V gene's germline CDR1 is MNHEY and CDR2 SVGAGI. The CDR3 totals 14 residues. The V and J ends lost 6 bases and 3 bases, in that order; junction bases with no gene match: 4. DNA for the CDR3: TGTGCCAGCAGGGCAGGGGGCCTCAATCAGCCCCAGCATTTT. Amino acid sequence: CASRAGGLNQPQHF.

This rearrangement joins TRBV20-1 to TRBJ1-4, with unresolved D. Germline V gene lookup returns CDR1 DFQATT and CDR2 SNEGSKA (reference sequence). CDR3 length: 11 residues. Between the trimmed V and J ends, which lost 3 bases and 7 bases, there was a span of 6 bases. CDR3 DNA: TGCAGTGCTAGTCGGGGTGAAAAACTGTTTTTT. It codes for CSASRGEKLFF.

V is TRBV29-1 and J is TRBJ2-2; D is ambiguous. The CDR3 runs to 12 residues. Germline-derived CDR1 and CDR2 are SQVTM and ANQGSEA. Deletions cut 7 bases from V and 4 bases from J, with 10 bases between. CDR3 loop: CSASTGTGELFF. CDR3 DNA: TGCAGCGCCTCGACGGGCACCGGGGAGCTGTTTTTT.

J is TRBJ1-5 and V is TRBV7-3, with D uncertain. V was clipped by 5 bases and J by 8 bases, with 13 bases between them. The CDR3 is 13 amino acids. In germline, CDR1 is SGHTA, CDR2 FQGTGA. CDR3 DNA sequence: TGTGCCAGCAGCCCTACGAACAGAGAGCCCCAGCATTTT. Translated, it gives CASSPTNREPQHF.

The CDR3 loop is CASLGQGGHGYTF. In DNA, the CDR3 is TGCGCCAGCTTGGGACAGGGGGGCCATGGCTACACCTTC. This chain connects TRBV5-1 to TRBJ1-2, with 11 bases matching TRBD1. Trimming cost V 7 bases and J 6 bases; bases outside gene matches: 5. Germline CDR1 is SGHRS and CDR2 is YFSETQ. This CDR3 has 13 residues.

This chain joins TRBV2 and TRBJ2-7; perhaps TRBD2 as D (6 bases). Per the germline V gene, CDR1 is SNHLY and CDR2 is FYNNEI. V was shortened by 5 bases and J by 12 bases, with 29 bases between the two germline ends. CDR3 length: 16 residues. The CDR3 spells CASSKEGKATTRNVYF. CDR3 DNA sequence: TGTGCCAGCAGTAAAGAGGGGAAGGCTACGACTAGGAACGTGTACTTC.

CDR3 protein: CVRREPNGDNENYEQYF. CDR3 DNA sequence: TGTGTCAGAAGGGAACCAAACGGGGACAACGAGAATTACGAGCAGTACTTC. The J gene is TRBJ2-7, the V gene TRBV7-5; the D call TRBD1 from the table was never checked on the DNA. TRBV7-5 is a known pseudogene. This CDR3 has 17 residues.

The genes are TRBV4-3 and TRBJ2-7, with a weak D call TRBD2 (6 bases). Deletions cut 0 bases from V and 4 bases from J, with 16 bases between. The CDR3 loop spans 16 amino acids. Germline V gene data show CDR1 as LGHNA and CDR2 as YSLEER. The DNA of the CDR3 is TGCGCCAGCAGCCAAGATTCGTCCTGGGGGGTGTACGAGCAGTACTTC. Its translation: CASSQDSSWGVYEQYF.

V and J are TRBV20-1 and TRBJ1-1; D not certain. V shed 0 bases and J shed 6 bases, with 5 bases lying between them. This CDR3 spans 11 amino acids. CDR1 DFQATT and CDR2 SNEGSKA come from the germline V gene (reference sequence). In DNA, the CDR3 is TGCAGTGCTAGAGATCTCCCTGAAGCTTTCTTT. It yields the protein CSARDLPEAFF.

The rearrangement joins TRBV7-2 to TRBJ2-1; TRBD2 might be the D (7 bases). From germline, CDR1 is SGHTA and CDR2 FQGNSA. This CDR3 is built from 15 residues. Trimming removed 4 bases at V and 1 base at J, with 11 bases between. CDR3 amino acids: CASSWGGPSYNEQFF. The CDR3 region has the DNA TGTGCCAGCAGCTGGGGGGGGCCATCCTACAATGAGCAGTTCTTC.

The V and J genes are TRBV5-6 and TRBJ1-5; 8 positions match TRBD1. The CDR3 has 15 residues. Unmatched junction bases numbered 5, after V lost 1 base and J lost 5 bases. Germline CDR1 SGHDT, CDR2 YYEEEE. The CDR3 loop is CASSLRQGLYQPQHF. The DNA for the CDR3 is TGTGCCAGCAGCTTGAGACAGGGGCTGTATCAGCCCCAGCATTTT.

J is TRBJ1-6 and V is TRBV4-3; 8 bases map to TRBD1. The length of the CDR3 is 14 residues. Germline CDR1 reads LGHNA; CDR2 reads YSLEER. Trimming removed 1 base from V and 9 bases from J; junction bases left unmatched: 2. CDR3 bases: TGCGCCAGCAGCCAAGCAGGGGGCGGTTCACCCCTCCACTTT. Amino acid sequence: CASSQAGGGSPLHF.

The rearrangement joins TRBV2 to TRBJ2-7; 10 bases agree with TRBD2. CDR1 is SNHLY, CDR2 FYNNEI, per germline. The CDR3 contains 15 residues. V lost 7 bases, J lost 4 bases, and 10 bases stayed unmatched. In DNA, the CDR3 is TGTGCCAGCATGTGGGGCGGGACTAGCGCTTACGAGCAGTACTTC. Its protein product is CASMWGGTSAYEQYF.

In its sample, this clone was seen once. V gene TRBV7-3 combines with J gene TRBJ2-1; D unclear. Germline V gene data show CDR1 as SGHTA and CDR2 as FQGTGA. This CDR3 comprises 15 residues. V was cut by 2 bases and J by 7 bases, with 15 bases left in between. The chain's CDR3 is CASSLSGLGRNEQFF. CDR3 in DNA: TGTGCCAGCAGCTTATCTGGTTTGGGCAGAAATGAGCAGTTCTTC.

The chain employs TRBV11-1 and TRBJ2-3; 9 bases line up with TRBD1. J gave up 2 bases and V 4 bases, and 4 bases lay outside the gene matches. CDR1 SGHAT and CDR2 FQDESV come from the germline V gene (reference sequence). This CDR3 comprises 15 residues. The chain's CDR3 is CASSSRDRATDTQYF. The CDR3 region has the DNA TGTGCCAGCAGCTCGCGGGACAGGGCCACAGATACGCAGTATTTT.